This entry lists 17 T cell receptor beta chains sequenced from one sample in a study of shared clonotypes between healthy human individuals. Assay used: immunoSEQ multiplex PCR; TCRdb lists only in-frame clones, some missing. The sample holds 2 million to 2.5 million clones, almost 96% seen once. Source material: naive CD4+ T cells sorted from blood. The subset was: CD45RA+ positively selected. These receptors came from a young man in good health.

This CDR3 reads CAWSAGGSEYEQYF. The CDR3 DNA is TGTGCCTGGAGTGCAGGGGGAAGCGAGTACGAGCAGTACTTC. The chain joins TRBV30 to TRBJ2-7; TRBD1 matches at 7 bases. The CDR3 is 14 residues long. V lost 1 base and J lost 4; bases outside the gene matches: 7. The germline V gene has CDR1 GTSNPN and CDR2 SVGIG (reference sequence).

V is TRBV19 and J is TRBJ2-7; D may correspond to TRBD1 or TRBD2 (5 bases each). The germline V gene encodes CDR1 LNHDA and CDR2 SQIVND (reference sequence). The V gene lost 1 base and the J gene lost 0 bases, with 10 bases spanning the gap. The CDR3 sequence is 15 residues long. CDR3: CASSIAGDHSYEQYF. The CDR3 DNA sequence: TGTGCCAGTAGTATAGCCGGGGACCACTCCTACGAGCAGTACTTC.

This chain connects TRBV5-4 to TRBJ1-4; D is unclear. The V and J ends lost 4 bases and 0 bases respectively, with 7 bases between them. Germline V gene sequence: CDR1 SGHNT, CDR2 YYREEE (reference sequence). This CDR3 has 14 residues. CDR3 loop: CASSPTTTNEKLFF. CDR3 nucleotide sequence: TGTGCCAGCAGCCCGACAACAACTAATGAAAAACTGTTTTTT.

With regard to this clone: The sample has other DNA sequences that encode this CDR3 too. The genes are TRBV6-1 and TRBJ1-1; D gene ambiguous. Between the trimmed V and J ends, which lost 1 base and 1 base, there was a span of 7 bases. CDR1 is MNHNS, CDR2 SASEGT, per germline. This CDR3 has 14 amino acids. The DNA of the CDR3 is TGTGCCAGCAGTGAAGGAAGAGGGAACACTGAAGCTTTCTTT. Its translation is CASSEGRGNTEAFF.

The chain joins TRBV6-5 to TRBJ2-7, with unresolved D. CDR1 and CDR2 from the germline V gene are MNHEY and SVGAGI. The CDR3 extends over 11 amino acids. V was pared by 5 bases and J by 7 bases, with 9 bases between. In DNA, the CDR3 is TGTGCCAGCAGTGAAACTGGGGAGCAGTACTTC. Translated, it gives CASSETGEQYF.

The chain combines TRBV11-2 with TRBJ2-7; TRBD2 aligns across 12 bases. The CDR3 consists of 15 residues. Germline CDR1 SGHAT, CDR2 FQNNGV. The V and J ends lost 3 bases and 6 bases, in that order; junction bases with no gene match: 6. The CDR3 here is CASSFPLLAGGEQYF. In nucleotides, the CDR3 is TGTGCCAGCAGCTTCCCTCTACTAGCGGGAGGCGAGCAGTACTTC.

This chain links TRBV6-1 with TRBJ2-1; a possible D gene is TRBD2 (5 bases). V was cut by 6 bases and J by 7 bases, with 19 bases left in between. The V gene's germline CDR1 is MNHNS and CDR2 SASEGT. This CDR3 has 15 residues. This chain's CDR3 is CASSREEGLGNEQFF. As DNA, the CDR3 is TGTGCCAGCAGCCGGGAAGAGGGCCTCGGAAATGAGCAGTTCTTC.

The chain combines TRBV9 with TRBJ2-3, with 9 bases lining up with TRBD2. The V and J ends lost 0 bases and 5 bases, in that order; junction bases with no gene match: 7. CDR1 is SGDLS, CDR2 YYNGEE, per germline. The CDR3 length is 16 residues. The CDR3 DNA is TGTGCCAGCAGCGTAGTACCCTCTAGCGGGGTAGATACGCAGTATTTT. Its protein product is CASSVVPSSGVDTQYF. Drawing the rest from reference TRBV9 and TRBJ2-3, the complete variable domain is DSGVTQTPKHLITATGQRVTLRCSPRSGDLSVYWYQQSLDQGLQFLIQYYNGEERAKGNILERFSAQQFPDLHSELNLSSLELGDSALYFCASSVVPSSGVDTQYFGPGTRLTVL.

This sequence joins TRBV7-9 and TRBJ1-1; no reliable D call. The CDR3 is 13 amino acids. V lost 5 bases and J 12 bases, leaving 19 bases between the germline ends. In germline, CDR1 is SEHNR, CDR2 FQNEAQ (reference sequence). The CDR3 sequence: CASSQSSGVGSFF. DNA of the CDR3: TGTGCCAGCAGCCAAAGCTCTGGGGTCGGGTCTTTCTTT.

As concerns this clone: The same CDR3 also results from other DNA sequences found in this sample. J is TRBJ2-7 and V is TRBV6-5; 9 bases align to TRBD1. Unmatched junction bases numbered 6, after V lost 6 bases and J lost 3 bases. The CDR3 loop spans 14 amino acids. Germline loops: CDR1 MNHEY, CDR2 SVGAGI. The CDR3 spells CASSLRQGVYEQYF. CDR3 nucleotide sequence: TGTGCCAGCAGCCTCAGACAGGGGGTCTACGAGCAGTACTTC.

A note on this clone: The same CDR3 can be traced to other DNA sequences in this sample. The chain is built from TRBV6-1 and TRBJ1-1, with a weak D call TRBD1 (5 bases). Germline CDR1 is MNHNS and CDR2 is SASEGT. The CDR3 has 14 residues. Between the trimmed V and J ends, which lost 3 bases and 0 bases, there was a span of 8 bases. CDR3: CASSDGTVNTEAFF. DNA of the CDR3: TGTGCCAGCAGTGATGGGACGGTGAACACTGAAGCTTTCTTT.

Concerning this clone: Other DNA sequences within the sample encode an identical CDR3. The chain links TRBV10-3 to TRBJ1-2; D not certain. Trimming pared 2 bases from V and 3 bases from J, leaving 7 bases between. The CDR3 has 13 amino acids. CDR1 and CDR2 from the germline V gene are ENHRY and SYGVKD. As DNA, the CDR3 is TGTGCCATCAGTGAGGGGTTTGACTATGGCTACACCTTC. Its protein product is CAISEGFDYGYTF.

J is TRBJ1-2 and V is TRBV6-6; D may be TRBD1 (6 bases). The CDR3 spans 13 residues. Trimming cost V 6 bases and J 7 bases, with 15 bases left between them. Looked up from germline, CDR1 is MNHNY and CDR2 is SVGAGI (reference sequence). Here the CDR3 DNA reads TGTGCCAGCAGCCTACCAGGGGAAGGTGGCTACACCTTC. Its protein is CASSLPGEGGYTF.

This clone was observed once. The junction and the germline gene differ at one end; a read error may be behind it. The chain links TRBV5-1 to TRBJ2-1; TRBD2 aligns across 7 bases. CDR1 is SGHRS, CDR2 YFSETQ, per germline. There are 18 residues in the CDR3. The DNA for the CDR3 is TGCGCCAGCAGATTGGAAGGGACTACCTCTCTTATGGGCAATGAGCAGTTCTTC. Protein product: CASRLEGTTSLMGNEQFF.

This clone is a singleton in its sample. V and J are TRBV10-1 and TRBJ1-1; D gene unclear. The V and J ends lost 5 bases and 5 bases respectively, with 9 bases between them. The CDR3 extends over 12 amino acids. CDR1 is WNHNN, CDR2 SYGVQD, per germline (reference sequence). The CDR3 DNA sequence: TGCGCCAGCAGTCCCGGACCAACTGAAGCTTTCTTT. Its translation: CASSPGPTEAFF.

The V call is TRBV27, the J call TRBJ2-1; D tentatively fits TRBD1 or TRBD2 (5 bases each). Germline V gives CDR1 MNHEY, CDR2 SMNVEV (reference sequence). This CDR3 has 14 amino acids. V was trimmed by 5 bases and J by 9 bases, leaving 17 bases between them. The chain's CDR3 is CASSPGTPVREQFF. CDR3 DNA: TGTGCCAGCAGTCCGGGGACCCCCGTACGTGAGCAGTTCTTC.

The chain combines TRBV27 with TRBJ2-2, with 8 bases lining up with TRBD1. CDR3 size: 15 residues. The trim removed 5 bases at V and 4 bases at J, leaving 6 bases unmatched. Germline CDR1 is MNHEY and CDR2 is SMNVEV (reference sequence). The CDR3 spells CASSPRTGTTGELFF. DNA for the CDR3: TGTGCCAGCAGTCCACGGACAGGGACCACCGGGGAGCTGTTTTTT.